The TCR beta chain described here comes from a study of identical twins. TCRdb re-called the 5' RACE reads with MiXCR, one entry per CDR3 protein. This repertoire shows about 530,000 distinct CDR3 sequences, 20% to 25% found once; its top ten account for around 0.5%. The sample was also reused in another study, on yellow fever vaccine responses in identical twins.

The sample consisted of CD4+ T cells sorted from blood. This receptor was obtained from a woman between 18 and 29 years old in good health.

CDR3 residues: CASSLVEGGPEQYF. The CDR3 DNA follows: TGTGCCAGCAGCTTAGTGGAGGGAGGTCCCGAGCAGTACTTC. This chain links TRBV7-6 with TRBJ2-7, with D tentatively TRBD2 (6 bases). The V end was cut by 1 base, the J end by 6 bases, with 13 bases between. This CDR3 is built from 14 residues. Germline loops: CDR1 SGHVS, CDR2 FNYEAQ.